The clone carrying this T cell receptor (beta chain) was detected once. The CDR3 consists of 15 residues. Trimming pared 7 bases from V and 4 bases from J, leaving 19 bases between. In germline, CDR1 is SNHLY, CDR2 FYNNEI. As handled by the study authors: Reference gene primers were amplified, and this amplification served to estimate nucleated cell counts. Using immunoSEQ multiplex PCR, the repertoire was profiled, and TCRdb retains in-frame clones only, with some absent. That table furnishes V, J and clone size, whereas the DNA furnished D and trimming. The sample holds roughly 87,000 clones, 85% to 90% seen once. The entry originates in a study of blood T cell repertoires in COVID-19.

The sequencing input was peripheral blood. The sequence derives from a man in his forties or fifties with acute or convalescent COVID-19. The chain recombines TRBV2 with TRBJ1-2, with D possibly being TRBD1 (6 bases). CDR3 protein: CASNPGGMDLYGYTF. The DNA for the CDR3 is TGTGCCAGCAATCCGGGGGGCATGGACCTCTATGGCTACACCTTC.